Below are 3 T cell receptor beta chains sequenced from a single sample in a study of OX40 agonist ivuxolimab in advanced cancers. Using immunoSEQ multiplex PCR, the repertoire was profiled, and TCRdb retains in-frame clones only, with some absent. The table lists tens of thousands of clones, roughly 85% of them singletons. This material consisted of CD4+ or CD8+ T cells sorted from blood, taken in a trial of the OX40 agonist ivuxolimab. These receptors came from an adult with an advanced solid tumor such as melanoma, head and neck, liver or kidney cancer.

With respect to this clone: A read error may account for a junction end that differs from germline. The genes are TRBV7-7 and TRBJ2-5; the match to TRBD1 covers 11 bases. Looked up from germline, CDR1 is SSHAT and CDR2 is FNYEAQ (reference sequence). The CDR3 is 15 amino acids. CDR3 in DNA: TGTGCTAGCAGCTTAGTTCGGACAGGGGGCGAGACCCAGTACTTC. Amino acids: CASSLVRTGGETQYF.

The chain uses TRBV30 and TRBJ2-4; D may correspond to TRBD1 or TRBD2 (6 bases each). V lost 4 bases and J lost 6, with 13 bases in between. CDR1 is GTSNPN, CDR2 SVGIG, per germline (reference sequence). The CDR3 has 13 amino acids. CDR3 protein: CAWKVGGGNIQYF. CDR3 bases: TGTGCCTGGAAAGTCGGGGGCGGAAACATTCAGTACTTC.

V is TRBV5-1 and J is TRBJ2-2; a possible D gene is TRBD2 (5 bases). The CDR3 spans 15 residues. V dropped 3 bases and J dropped 1 base, with 10 bases sitting between them. The germline CDR1 and CDR2 sequences are SGHRS and YFSETQ. The CDR3 here is CASSSRAGNTGELFF. The CDR3 DNA reads TGCGCCAGCAGCTCGAGGGCAGGGAACACCGGGGAGCTGTTTTTT.